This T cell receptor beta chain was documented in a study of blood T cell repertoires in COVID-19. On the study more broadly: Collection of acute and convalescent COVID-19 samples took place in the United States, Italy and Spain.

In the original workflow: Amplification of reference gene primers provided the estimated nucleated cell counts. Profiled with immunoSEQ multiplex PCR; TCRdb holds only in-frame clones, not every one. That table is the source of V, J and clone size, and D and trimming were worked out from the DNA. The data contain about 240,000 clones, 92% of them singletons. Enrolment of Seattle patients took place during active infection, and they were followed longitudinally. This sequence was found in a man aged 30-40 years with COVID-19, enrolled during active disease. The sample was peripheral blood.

The CDR3 is CASSQGAGQPQHF. CDR3 DNA: TGTGCCAGCAGTCAGGGGGCAGGACAGCCCCAGCATTTT. The J gene is TRBJ1-5, the V gene TRBV27; 8 bases map to TRBD1. CDR1 and CDR2 (germline): MNHEY, SMNVEV (reference sequence). The V and J ends lost 5 bases and 7 bases, in that order; junction bases with no gene match: 4. This CDR3 region has 13 residues.